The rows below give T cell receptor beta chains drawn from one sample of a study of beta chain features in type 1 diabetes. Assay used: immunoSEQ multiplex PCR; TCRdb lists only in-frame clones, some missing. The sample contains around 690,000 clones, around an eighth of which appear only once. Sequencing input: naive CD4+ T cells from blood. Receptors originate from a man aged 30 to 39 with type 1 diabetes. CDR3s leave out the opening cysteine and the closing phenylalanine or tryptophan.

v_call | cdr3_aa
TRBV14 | ASSPGAWGANVLT
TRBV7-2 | ASSHTASDTQY
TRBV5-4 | ASLEGGLAGQETQY
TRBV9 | ASSLLGQARSGANVLT
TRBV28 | ASSLPQGGGEQY
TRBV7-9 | ATVYRDRTEAF
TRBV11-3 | ASTLRRNYEQY
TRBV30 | AWSGSSYNEQF
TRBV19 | ASSMEGPVDQPQH
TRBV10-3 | AISGKNSGANVLT
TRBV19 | ASSILGGSNQPQH
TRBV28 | ASSTAGTRTANEQF
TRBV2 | ASSLGQGASYGYT
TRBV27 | ASSLAVGLAGNYEQY
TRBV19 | ASSPYLGAGGLYEQY
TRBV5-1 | ASRWEPTTPKGYT
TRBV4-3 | ASSQGVWDRETQY
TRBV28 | ASRTGAADTQY
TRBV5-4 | ASSFYLGQGTGELF
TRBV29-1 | SVEAGTASQETQY
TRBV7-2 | ASSSYQQGLEQY
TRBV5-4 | ASSGGEGTYYEQY
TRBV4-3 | ASSQVPGSQETQY
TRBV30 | ACGTRNSYEQY
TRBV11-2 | ASSLDRGGPTIYNEQF
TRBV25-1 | ASSESGGQGAHEQY
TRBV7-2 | ASSPDRVKYGYT
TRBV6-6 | ASTVARQGARQPQH
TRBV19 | ASSRGGNEQF
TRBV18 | ASSPDGANTEAF
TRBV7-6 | ASSSLGQGQGDYGYT
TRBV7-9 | ASSSESGAAQTWY
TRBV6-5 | ASSYSKYADGGTQY
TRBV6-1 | ASYGLAKNIQY
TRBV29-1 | SVEDRSAVGKDGYT
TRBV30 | AWRRSGGTDTQY
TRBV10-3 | AISAGRGQETQY
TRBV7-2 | ASSQTGNSNQPQH
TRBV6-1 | ASSEQPQETQY
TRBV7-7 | ASSLGFSRGTGELF
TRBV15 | ATSLPTDTQY
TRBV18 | ASSPPSEGETQY
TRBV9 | ASSQGGVETQY
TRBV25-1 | ASNDLREGTQY
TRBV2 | ASSSGTENTGELF
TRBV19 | ASSNTGVYGYT
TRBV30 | AQGRSNSPLH
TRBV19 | ASSIAPERQETQY
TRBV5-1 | ASTIQGQGQETQY